This T cell receptor beta chain derives from a study of T cells in Graves' hyperthyroidism and ophthalmopathy. Amplification yielded TCR beta CDR3 regions, with RNA transcripts as the source. First-round RT-PCR targeting the TCR CDR3 was performed with the HTBI primer set. One entry per CDR3 protein, called by TCRdb with MiXCR from the multiplex PCR reads. The sample includes about 300,000 distinct CDR3 sequences, less than 30% seen only once; the top ten take roughly 24%. This clonotype was recorded many times. Its matching antigen is unknown. Study-wide results and caveats: Most clonotypes expanded in the thyroid (above 0.001) were also present in blood.

This TCR was sampled from a man aged 35 to 55 with Graves' hyperthyroidism that later progressed to Graves' ophthalmopathy. Sequencing input: blood.

CDR3 in amino acids: CSARELRASTDTQYF. The CDR3 nucleotides read TGCAGTGCTAGAGAGTTGCGGGCTAGCACAGATACGCAGTATTTT. This chain connects TRBV20-1 to TRBJ2-3; D is perhaps TRBD2 (5 bases). This CDR3 contains 15 residues. From germline, CDR1 is DFQATT and CDR2 SNEGSKA (reference sequence). V lost 0 bases and J 0 bases, leaving 10 bases between the germline ends.